These 5 T cell receptor beta chains originate from one sample sequenced in a study of T cells in localized non-small cell lung cancer. Produced via immunoSEQ multiplex PCR; TCRdb's table is partial and in-frame only. Of some 22,000 clones listed, 88% are singletons. The specimen was PBMCs, collected before any cancer treatment. All receptors come from a man between 40 and 70 years old with stage II lung adenocarcinoma.

The V call is TRBV6-5, the J call TRBJ1-3; D is uncertain. Trimming stripped 4 bases from V and 3 bases from J, with 7 bases between. The germline V gene has CDR1 MNHEY and CDR2 SVGAGI. This CDR3 region has 13 residues. CDR3 loop: CASSSSNGNTIYF. The DNA for the CDR3 is TGTGCCAGCAGTTCCAGTAATGGAAACACCATATATTTT.

The chain couples TRBV10-3 to TRBJ2-7; no reliable D call. Trimming took off 0 bases at V and 4 bases at J, with 7 bases between the two ends. The CDR3 consists of 13 residues. Germline values: CDR1 ENHRY, CDR2 SYGVKD. The CDR3 loop reads CAISESPVYEQYF. In DNA, the CDR3 is TGTGCCATCAGTGAGTCGCCCGTATACGAGCAGTACTTC.

This clone was seen once. The J gene is TRBJ2-7, the V gene TRBV29-1; D gene ambiguous. Germline V gene lookup returns CDR1 SQVTM and CDR2 ANQGSEA. Trimming shortened V by 7 bases and J by 2 bases, and 18 bases separated the two germline ends. This CDR3 is 14 amino acids long. The CDR3: CSAPVVRLAYEQYF. In DNA form, the CDR3 reads TGCAGCGCCCCTGTGGTCAGGCTGGCCTACGAGCAGTACTTC.

The CDR3 protein is CASSLFGTDTQYF. As DNA, the CDR3 is TGTGCCAGCAGCTTATTCGGCACAGATACGCAGTATTTT. The V call is TRBV7-2, the J call TRBJ2-3; D uncertain. Trimming left V 2 bases short and J 1 base short, with 4 bases between. The CDR3 runs 13 residues. Germline V gene data show CDR1 as SGHTA and CDR2 as FQGNSA.

V usage is TRBV11-2 and J usage is TRBJ2-4; D is perhaps TRBD1 (6 bases). This CDR3 spans 16 amino acids. Germline loops: CDR1 SGHAT, CDR2 FQNNGV. The germline V and J ends were trimmed by 1 base and 3 bases, with 13 bases remaining between them. Here the CDR3 DNA reads TGTGCCAGCAGCTTAGGGACAGAATGGCACAAAAACATTCAGTACTTC. Translation gives CASSLGTEWHKNIQYF.